This T cell receptor (beta chain) derives from a study of cytomegalovirus exposure and HLA in healthy donors (dated by TCRdb to the late 2010s). Turning to the overall study: An earlier analysis of a few hundred of the donors reported 276 Gb of sequence data and 95 million to 120 million unique TCR beta sequences obtained from about 179 million T cells. An early release covering 550 to 650 HLA-typed donors comprised approximately 300 gigabases of sequencing data and tens of millions of unique TCR sequences. The genetic ancestry cluster associated with self-reported Caucasian donors included roughly four fifths of the 350 to 500 genotyped donors. The study aimed to test whether cataloging public T cell receptors could reveal signatures of past pathogen exposure. The T cell repertoires of around 730 subjects were profiled by immunosequencing and related to cytomegalovirus serostatus. A separate validation cohort of roughly 130 different subjects was used in addition to the roughly 620-subject first cohort. To predict cytomegalovirus infection status, the study combined high-throughput TCR immunosequencing, statistical association of individual TCRs with disease status, and machine learning. In a later analysis, previously published TCR beta repertoires from 550 to 700 donors were re-analyzed and high-resolution HLA genotyping was added so that TCR occurrence patterns could be studied. The later analysis used no new phenotypic data to find candidate immune exposures, relying instead on TCR beta sequences and their occurrence across donors. In an earlier analysis of 587 of the donors, high-throughput TCR beta sequencing was used to judge whether each TCR beta V gene segment behaved as functional or pseudogenic. Donor age, sex, ethnicity and CMV serostatus were compiled together with the repertoire data. A later genetic analysis used genome-wide SNP genotypes for about 55% of the 666 donors, treating that subset as a discovery cohort. Every repertoire in the discovery cohort had been generated on one and the same sequencing platform. Class I and class II HLA loci were covered by the typing at four-digit resolution. The number of typed donors differed by locus: roughly 629-640 for A, B, C, DRB1 and DQB1; 522 for DQA1; 606 for DPA1; and some 430 for DPB1. Four to six DR-DQ haplotypes were handled as single units for association and clustering, since linkage in the cohort was strong. Across approximately 400 genotyped donors of the cohort, an average of about 200,000 unique TCR beta nucleotide sequences per donor were sequenced, and around 20% of those sequences were non-productive.

For this clone: Its antigen is still unknown. The sample holds no much larger clone one base away, and base qualities are not on file.

Results and caveats for the whole study, not just this receptor: A later analysis found that TCR association rates varied across HLA loci, with DRB1 alleles showing the most associated TCRs and HLA-C alleles the fewest. Compared with the roughly 720-donor mean, donors in an Asian-associated ancestry cluster had fewer N-insertions in productive TCRs, according to a later genetic analysis. It was suggested by the authors that the approach could potentially be generalized to other disease states and immunological phenotypes. Presence/absence analyses assumed roughly uniform sequencing depth across donors, an assumption that may not hold. A later analysis associated 15,000 to 20,000 TCR beta sequences with specific HLA alleles at a false discovery rate of 0.05. Some IMGT-functional V segments, including TRBV6-2 and TRBV6-3, could not be distinguished by the 87-base-pair reads and were therefore excluded. When HLA alleles, especially DR and DQ, strongly co-occurred, TCR associations were difficult to assign to individual alleles. In vitro tests confirmed that three of the cytomegalovirus-associated TCR beta chains recognize cytomegalovirus antigens. An earlier analysis of 587 of the donors showed that most TCR beta V segments appeared in productive rearrangements either about 87% or about 30% of the time, which broadly matched IMGT annotations. For the cohort, immune exposure information was limited to CMV serostatus. The sequencing pipeline was judged likely to have produced a cluster of highly shared sequence variants as a technical artifact. In a later analysis, HLA-associated TCR beta chains showed more clonal expansion and lower generation probabilities than non-associated chains that were equally common. In both the original and validation cohorts, the classifier was reported to diagnose cytomegalovirus status with high specificity and sensitivity. A further reported finding was that TCR beta sequences accurately predicted the HLA-A and HLA-B alleles for most subjects in the first cohort. V-gene and J-gene trimming of TCR beta chains was associated with a missense DCLRE1C variant in a later genetic analysis, and the association was replicated in an independent cohort. Across donors, most TCR sequences were observed very rarely, whereas some public TCRs were present in many individuals. Because some donors lacked HLA typing at each locus, the association tests relied only on the typed subset. In the study, around 160 TCR beta chains were listed as associated with cytomegalovirus. According to a later analysis, most CMV-associated TCR beta chains appeared to be HLA-restricted, and the HLA associations seemed to be driven largely by CMV exposure. In this cohort, only TCR beta chains were sequenced, and detectable features were limited by the absence of alpha or paired-chain data. Linkage disequilibrium might explain the correlated functional status among segregating V segments, but an unknown experimental factor could not be excluded. The earlier analysis of about 600 of the donors excluded approximately 15 rarely observed V segments, including chromosome 9 orphons, because counts were too low. A later analysis reported that several top co-occurrence clusters appeared linked to parvovirus B19, influenza, CMV and Epstein-Barr virus.

The cohort was made up of roughly 670 healthy bone marrow donors. At the time of sampling, every cohort member was nominally healthy, though immune exposures that went unrecorded were likely present. The donor tested CMV seropositive and was one of the 289 seropositive cohort members. A peripheral blood sample was provided by each donor, and peripheral blood mononuclear cells were used for TCR beta sequencing. Genomic DNA was extracted from the blood cell samples with the Qiagen DNeasy Blood Extraction Kit. Library preparation employed the immunoSEQ multiplex PCR assay. The multiplex PCR relied on a mix of 60 forward primers for TCR Vbeta segments and 13 reverse primers for TCR Jbeta segments. Amplification of the CDR3 region of rearranged TCR beta genes was performed with a multiplex PCR assay on genomic DNA. The amplified TCR beta libraries were sequenced on the Illumina HiSeq System as 87-base-pair reads. Regarding the original processing steps: Across the roughly 670 repertoires, a later analysis counted 80 million or so unique TCR beta chains, 9.5 million to 13 million of which were shared by at least two donors. A nearest-neighbor algorithm error-corrected the raw reads and collapsed the reads into unique sequences, merging closely related sequences to remove PCR and sequencing errors. V, D and J gene segments were assigned by aligning CDR3 sequences to IMGT reference sequences. For a sequence to be retained, at least a six-nucleotide match to both a V gene segment and a J gene segment was required. A rearrangement was called productive if the CDR3 had no stop codons and remained in frame with V and J, and every other rearrangement was called non-productive. Following IMGT convention, CDR3 was defined as the stretch from the second conserved V-encoded cysteine to the conserved J-encoded phenylalanine. Sequences without an unambiguous match to a single V gene segment were excluded from the earlier analysis of 450 to 650 of the donors. An earlier analysis of approximately 590 of the donors called V segments functional above 56.7% productive rearrangements and segregating when the between-donor standard deviation exceeded 5%. A statistical classification framework was built for diagnosing cytomegalovirus status from the catalog of TCR beta chain sequences. V and J gene assignment, in a later analysis, came from comparing TCR nucleotide sequences with IMGT/GENE-DB human TR gene sequences. In a later analysis, CDR3 sequences and most-parsimonious VDJ recombination scenarios were assigned using the TCRdist pipeline. A later analysis defined each TCR beta chain by its CDR3 amino acid sequence plus V-gene family, and excluded reads lacking a unique V-gene family. A later analysis removed nearly 600 highly shared, low-generation-probability nucleotide sequences to deal with suspected cross-contamination and a sequencing artifact. For each public chain, a later analysis derived a clonal expansion index from normalized ranks of inferred template counts within each repertoire. In a later analysis, generation probabilities were computed using a VDJ recombination model fitted to out-of-frame rearrangements, and the results were checked against IGoR. A later analysis scored TCR-TCR, TCR-HLA and TCR-CMV co-occurrence with hypergeometric tests, applying a repertoire-size bias correction to TCR pairs. A later analysis estimated false discovery rates by permuting HLA or CMV assignments 20 times. In a later analysis, co-occurring TCRs were grouped with DBSCAN, and TCRdist sequence similarity was added when clustering was performed within HLA-allele-positive subsets. Repertoires with fewer than 30,000 or more than 120,000 public chains were left out of co-occurrence clustering, as were four to six repertoires with anomalous nucleotide sharing. The table was pulled from immuneACCESS by TCRdb, which kept in-frame rearrangements only. Such tables lose some clones; where checked, under half of the loss comes from unresolved V genes, and the rest has no known cause. The V and J calls and clone size were taken over from that table, and D and trimming were inferred from the DNA. The sample table holds roughly 100,000 clones, of which around 76% were seen once. Around 8.8% of the sample lies in the top ten.

After removal of 7 bases from V and 5 bases from J, the junction retains 4 bases not matched to a gene. The germline V gene yields SGHNT for CDR1 and YENEEA for CDR2. The CDR3 holds 14 amino acids from the cysteine to the phenylalanine. Only the CDR3 region is kept as DNA, spanning 42 bases read in frame from base 1. The sequencing input was PBMCs. The V and J segments used are TRBV11-3 and TRBJ2-1, with 11 middle bases fitting TRBD2. This clonotype was sampled from a man aged 35 to 55 in good health and CMV-seropositive. The nucleotides read TGTGCCAGCACCCCGGGACTAGCGGACAATGAGCAGTTCTTC. Protein translation: CASTPGLADNEQFF.